This T cell receptor (beta chain) was documented in a study of T cells after yellow fever vaccination. One entry per CDR3 protein, called by TCRdb with MiXCR from the 5' RACE reads. This table holds hundreds of thousands of distinct CDR3 sequences, roughly 14% found once. The ends lost 5 bases at V and 4 bases at J; junction bases unmatched: 4. Germline V CDR1 and CDR2: MDHEN, SYDVKM. The CDR3 is made up of 14 amino acids. This clonotype appeared a few times. Its antigen is currently unknown. Study conclusions and caveats: Researchers report a weaker secondary response that nonetheless peaked faster, day 5 versus 15. Contamination of FACS-sorted repertoires by abundant clonotypes from the bulk population could occur. Subsequent booster samples again held most clones from primary vaccination (96% CD4, about 86% CD8).

This TCR was recovered from a man aged 30 to 39 who received the YFV17D yellow fever vaccine. The chain employs TRBV28 and TRBJ2-7, with 11 bases lining up with TRBD2. Sequenced here: PBMCs, sampled on the day of the yellow fever booster vaccination. The CDR3 coding sequence is TGTGCCAGCAGTCGTAGCGGGAGGGGGTACGAGCAGTACTTC. Its translation is CASSRSGRGYEQYF. The whole variable domain, remainder taken from reference TRBV28 and TRBJ2-7, is DVKVTQSSRYLVKRTGEKVFLECVQDMDHENMFWYRQDPGLGLRLIYFSYDVKMKEKGDIPEGYSVSREKKERFSLILESASTNQTSMYLCASSRSGRGYEQYFGPGTRLTVT.